These T cell receptor beta chains were read from a single sample in a study of blood T cell repertoires in COVID-19. Libraries were prepared by immunoSEQ multiplex PCR; TCRdb keeps only in-frame clonotypes and omits some of them. Of some 81,000 clones in the sample, 90% to 95% were seen once. Sequenced material: peripheral blood. The receptors come from a human donor with active COVID-19. The donor label of this sample is uncertain. The CDR3 runs from the conserved cysteine through the conserved F or W. A D gene is named only where the DNA matches it firmly. Clone size appears in some rows only: once, few, many, or a class for an expanded clone.

length,size,J,D,V,CDR3,DNA
14,-,TRBJ2-7,-,TRBV19,CASSRAGLSYEQYF,TGTGCCAGTAGTAGGGCAGGGCTCTCCTACGAGCAGTACTTC
15,-,TRBJ1-1,-,TRBV6-5,CASSSRGVSNTEAFF,TGTGCCAGCAGTTCCCGGGGGGTGTCGAACACTGAAGCTTTCTTT
14,-,TRBJ1-1,TRBD1,TRBV19,CASNGQGKNTEAFF,TGTGCCAGTAATGGACAGGGGAAAAACACTGAAGCTTTCTTT
17,-,TRBJ1-4,TRBD1,TRBV4-1,CASSHLLTDRGREKLFF,TGCGCCAGCAGCCACCTATTGACGGACAGGGGGCGTGAAAAACTGTTTTTT
15,-,TRBJ2-1,TRBD2,TRBV10-2,CASRELSGRTYEQFF,TGCGCCAGCAGGGAACTAAGCGGGAGAACCTATGAGCAGTTCTTC
15,-,TRBJ1-1,-,TRBV5-1,CASSLDSQPNTEAFF,TGCGCCAGCAGCTTGGATTCACAGCCGAACACTGAAGCTTTCTTT
17,-,TRBJ2-5,-,TRBV4-3,CASSQDIVGAGLETQYF,TGCGCCAGCAGCCAAGATATTGTAGGGGCAGGTTTGGAGACCCAGTACTTC
12,-,TRBJ1-2,-,TRBV24-1,CATSETRGGYTF,TGTGCCACCAGTGAAACCAGGGGTGGCTACACCTTC
18,-,TRBJ2-1,-,TRBV5-1,CASSLVLQGGRSYNEQFF,TGCGCCAGCAGCTTGGTTTTGCAGGGGGGCCGCTCCTACAATGAGCAGTTCTTC
15,-,TRBJ1-1,-,TRBV3-1/TRBV3-2,CASSHDGIMNTEAFF,TGTGCCAGCAGCCATGACGGGATTATGAACACTGAAGCTTTCTTT
15,-,TRBJ2-1,TRBD2,TRBV29-1,CSVVSAGGIYNEQFF,TGCAGCGTTGTCTCAGCGGGGGGGATCTACAATGAGCAGTTCTTC
14,-,TRBJ1-2,TRBD1,TRBV28,CASVQGDSTYGYTF,TGTGCCAGCGTCCAGGGGGATAGTACCTATGGCTACACCTTC
14,once,TRBJ2-5,-,TRBV6-5,CASSYSQGQETQYF,TGTGCCAGCAGTTACAGTCAGGGGCAAGAGACCCAGTACTTC
17,-,TRBJ2-7,TRBD2,TRBV15,CATSRGGGREPSYEQYF,TGTGCCACCAGCAGAGGGGGCGGGAGGGAACCCTCCTACGAGCAGTACTTC
13,-,TRBJ2-5,TRBD1,TRBV7-9,CASSSGGRETQYF,TGTGCCAGCAGCTCAGGGGGTAGGGAGACCCAGTACTTC
16,-,TRBJ2-1,-,TRBV11-3,CASSPRGSDGYNEQFF,TGTGCCAGCAGCCCTCGAGGTAGCGATGGTTACAATGAGCAGTTCTTC
13,few,TRBJ2-1,-,TRBV6-2/TRBV6-3,CASSSSEYNEQFF,TGTGCCAGCAGTTCTAGCGAATACAATGAGCAGTTCTTC
15,-,TRBJ2-1,TRBD1,TRBV5-1,CASSLGTGTYNEQFF,TGCGCCAGCAGCCTAGGGACAGGGACCTACAATGAGCAGTTCTTC
13,-,TRBJ2-3,-,TRBV10-3,CAISVAGPDTQYF,TGTGCCATCAGTGTGGCAGGGCCAGATACGCAGTATTTT
14,-,TRBJ2-5,TRBD1,TRBV9,CASSVDTGAETQYF,TGTGCCAGCAGCGTAGACACAGGGGCAGAGACCCAGTACTTC
16,-,TRBJ2-2,TRBD1,TRBV7-9,CASSLGRDRVSGELFF,TGTGCCAGCAGCTTAGGTCGGGACAGGGTGTCCGGGGAGCTGTTTTTT
14,-,TRBJ1-1,-,TRBV5-1,CASSPWTGGTEAFF,TGCGCCAGCAGCCCCTGGACGGGGGGCACTGAAGCTTTCTTT
13,-,TRBJ2-1,-,TRBV29-1,CSVDFFGYNEQFF,TGCAGCGTGGACTTTTTCGGGTACAATGAGCAGTTCTTC
14,-,TRBJ2-7,-,TRBV7-2,CASSLASGDYEQYF,TGTGCCAGCAGCTTAGCTTCGGGGGACTACGAGCAGTACTTC
16,-,TRBJ2-7,TRBD2,TRBV7-9,CASSLGLAGPTYEQYF,TGTGCCAGCAGCTTAGGGCTAGCGGGTCCAACCTACGAGCAGTACTTC
14,-,TRBJ2-5,TRBD1,TRBV9,CASSRDRGRETQYF,TGTGCCAGCAGCAGGGACAGGGGGCGAGAGACCCAGTACTTC
14,-,TRBJ1-6,-,TRBV19,CATRSTGFNSPLHF,TGTGCCACCCGATCTACAGGGTTCAATTCACCCCTCCACTTT
17,-,TRBJ1-1,-,TRBV14,CASSQDFATITYTEAFF,TGTGCCAGCAGCCAAGATTTCGCGACAATCACTTACACTGAAGCTTTCTTT
16,few,TRBJ2-7,-,TRBV4-1,CASSQDWAGSPYEQYF,TGCGCCAGCAGCCAAGATTGGGCCGGGAGCCCATACGAGCAGTACTTC
11,-,TRBJ2-3,-,TRBV20-1,CSAPAPEPQYF,TGCAGTGCTCCCGCCCCGGAGCCGCAGTATTTT
14,-,TRBJ2-7,-,TRBV5-4,CASTRAGEPYEQYF,TGTGCCAGCACCCGGGCCGGGGAGCCCTACGAGCAGTACTTC
16,-,TRBJ1-3,-,TRBV7-9,CASSSPTEISGNTIYF,TGTGCCAGCAGCTCCCCGACTGAAATCTCTGGAAACACCATATATTTT
11,-,TRBJ2-5,-,TRBV29-1,CSDRGGETQYF,TGCAGCGACAGGGGGGGAGAGACCCAGTACTTC
13,-,TRBJ2-3,-,TRBV18,CASSPRASDTQYF,TGTGCCAGCTCACCCAGGGCCTCAGATACGCAGTATTTT
13,once,TRBJ1-2,TRBD1,TRBV7-2,CASSYEGAGGYTF,TGTGCCAGCAGCTACGAGGGGGCGGGTGGCTACACCTTC
16,-,TRBJ2-7,-,TRBV23-1,CASSQSIWESSYEQYF,TGCGCCAGCAGTCAATCTATTTGGGAGAGCTCCTACGAGCAGTACTTC
17,-,TRBJ2-5,TRBD1,TRBV4-1,CASSNITGLDRSPTQYF,TGCGCCAGCAGCAATATTACCGGGTTGGACAGGTCCCCGACCCAGTACTTC
15,-,TRBJ1-1,TRBD1,TRBV4-1,CASSPGQGARTEAFF,TGCGCCAGCAGCCCGGGCCAGGGGGCGCGTACTGAAGCTTTCTTT
18,-,TRBJ2-1,TRBD2,TRBV7-2,CASTLGYSGSGGLNEQFF,TGTGCCAGCACTTTGGGGTATAGCGGGAGTGGGGGACTGAATGAGCAGTTCTTC
20,-,TRBJ2-3,TRBD2,TRBV24-1,CATSDSKGTSGGSHTDTQYF,TGTGCCACCAGTGATTCAAAAGGGACTAGCGGGGGGTCTCACACAGATACGCAGTATTTT
15,-,TRBJ2-4,-,TRBV2,CASKLDSLAKNIQYF,TGTGCCAGCAAGCTGGACAGCTTAGCCAAAAACATTCAGTACTTC
14,-,TRBJ2-5,-,TRBV7-2,CASSPTTDSETQYF,TGTGCCAGCAGCCCGACCACTGACTCTGAGACCCAGTACTTC
12,-,TRBJ2-1,-,TRBV7-9,CASSSLYNEQFF,TGTGCCAGCAGCTCCCTCTACAATGAGCAGTTCTTC
15,-,TRBJ2-1,TRBD2,TRBV5-1,CASSATSGGPNEQFF,TGCGCCAGCAGCGCTACTAGCGGGGGGCCCAATGAGCAGTTCTTC
15,-,TRBJ2-3,TRBD1,TRBV14,CASSSRQGHTDTQYF,TGTGCCAGCAGCTCCCGACAGGGGCACACAGATACGCAGTATTTT
18,-,TRBJ2-3,TRBD1,TRBV7-2,CASSLEAYGQGTTDTQYF,TGTGCCAGCAGCTTAGAGGCATATGGACAGGGGACCACAGATACGCAGTATTTT
13,-,TRBJ2-7,TRBD1,TRBV6-5,CASAKGAFYEQYF,TGTGCCAGCGCTAAGGGGGCGTTCTACGAGCAGTACTTC
14,-,TRBJ2-5,TRBD1,TRBV5-4,CASSWTGGQETQYF,TGTGCCAGCAGCTGGACAGGGGGCCAAGAGACCCAGTACTTC
15,-,TRBJ2-1,TRBD2,TRBV5-4,CASRPGLAISYEQFF,TGTGCCAGCAGACCGGGACTAGCGATTAGCTATGAGCAGTTCTTC
15,-,TRBJ2-2,-,TRBV28,CASSPGQPNTGELFF,TGTGCCAGCTCCCCGGGACAACCGAACACCGGGGAGCTGTTTTTT
15,-,TRBJ1-4,-,TRBV19,CASSRSQGTNEKLFF,TGTGCCAGTAGTAGGTCACAGGGCACTAATGAAAAACTGTTTTTT
14,-,TRBJ1-6,-,TRBV15,CATSRDGGTQPLHF,TGTGCCACCAGCAGAGATGGGGGGACGCAACCCCTCCACTTT
22,-,TRBJ2-1,TRBD2,TRBV13,CASSLTGGGLAEVPESYNEQFF,TGTGCCAGCAGCCTGACAGGCGGTGGACTAGCGGAGGTTCCCGAGTCCTACAATGAGCAGTTCTTC
13,-,TRBJ1-1,-,TRBV29-1,CSVAGRRGTEAFF,TGCAGCGTTGCCGGCCGCCGGGGCACTGAAGCTTTCTTT